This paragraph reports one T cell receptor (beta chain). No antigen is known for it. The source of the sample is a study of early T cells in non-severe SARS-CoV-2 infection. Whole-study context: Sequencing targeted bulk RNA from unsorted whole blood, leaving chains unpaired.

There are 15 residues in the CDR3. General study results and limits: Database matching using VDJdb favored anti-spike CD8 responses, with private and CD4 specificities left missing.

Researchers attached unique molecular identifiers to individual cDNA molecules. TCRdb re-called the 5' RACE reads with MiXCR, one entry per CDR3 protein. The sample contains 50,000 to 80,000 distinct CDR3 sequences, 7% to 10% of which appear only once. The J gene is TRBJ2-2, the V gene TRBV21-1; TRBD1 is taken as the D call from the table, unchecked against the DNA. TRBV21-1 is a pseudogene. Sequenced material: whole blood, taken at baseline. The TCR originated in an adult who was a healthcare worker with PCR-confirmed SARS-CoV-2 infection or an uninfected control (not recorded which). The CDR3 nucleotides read TGTGCCAGCAGCTCCCGGGACAGGAACACCGGGGAGCTGTTTTTT. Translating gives CASSSRDRNTGELFF.